The 13 T cell receptor beta chains listed next were all sequenced from one sample in a study of CXCR3-negative and CXCR3-positive naive CD8 T cells. Points from the study as a whole: Hydrophobicity of TRB CDR3s was greater in CXCR3-positive naive cells than in CXCR3-negative naive cells.

5' RACE that incorporated UMI labels was used to prepare the TRB cDNA libraries. Reprocessing the 5' RACE reads, TCRdb reports a single entry for every CDR3 protein and omits DNA. The sample yields under 150,000 distinct CDR3 sequences, of which the top ten take up approximately 0.54%. These receptors' antigens are unknown. The sequencing input was naive CXCR3+ CD8+ T cells from blood. As for subset: CD45RO-CCR7+CD27+CD95- naive CD8+ T cells expressing CXCR3 (TNR3+). Every receptor here comes from a human donor in good health. Some clones in this sample may be carry-over from other donors' samples.

The chain carries TRBV4-1 and TRBJ2-3; the TCRdb call, TRBD1, lacks DNA for checking. CDR3 size: 16 residues. Germline V gene lookup returns CDR1 MGHRA and CDR2 YSYEKL. The CDR3 sequence is CASSHLTGQGPDTQYF.

The chain employs TRBV15 and TRBJ1-1; the TRBD1 assignment by TCRdb is unverifiable without DNA. This CDR3 comprises 13 residues. The germline V gene has CDR1 LNHNV and CDR2 YYDKDF (reference sequence). This CDR3 is CATSRDVPTEAFF. The full variable domain, in which reference TRBV15 and TRBJ1-1 provide the parts outside the CDR3, is DAMVIQNPRYQVTQFGKPVTLSCSQTLNHNVMYWYQQKSSQAPKLLFHYYDKDFNNEADTPDNFQSRRPNTSFCFLDIRSPGLGDTAMYLCATSRDVPTEAFFGQGTRLTVV.

The chain joins TRBV7-6 to TRBJ2-1. The CDR3 extends over 13 amino acids. CDR1 is SGHVS, CDR2 FNYEAQ, per germline. CDR3 loop: CASSDPEMGEQFF.

The chain links TRBV29-1 to TRBJ2-7; TCRdb's D call of TRBD1 is untestable without DNA. The CDR3 runs to 12 residues. In germline, CDR1 is SQVTM, CDR2 ANQGSEA. Here the CDR3 reads CSVGGAAEEQYF.

The V and J genes are TRBV7-8 and TRBJ2-2. The CDR3 is made up of 16 amino acids. CDR1 and CDR2 from the germline V gene are SGHVS and FQNEAQ. CDR3 sequence: CASSLTGWGSTGELFF.

The V gene is TRBV7-2, the J gene TRBJ1-2; there is no DNA to check the TCRdb D call of TRBD1. CDR3 size: 14 residues. CDR1 is SGHTA, CDR2 FQGNSA, per germline. The CDR3 protein is CASSLDRGHYGYTF.

The chain joins TRBV19 to TRBJ1-5. CDR1 and CDR2 (germline): LNHDA, SQIVND (reference sequence). The CDR3 totals 12 residues. This CDR3 is CASSIGSQPQHF.

The rearrangement joins TRBV5-1 to TRBJ2-7; TCRdb lists TRBD1, though no DNA is available to test this call. Germline values: CDR1 SGHRS, CDR2 YFSETQ. The length of the CDR3 is 14 residues. The CDR3 spells CANSLEGSSYEQYF.

The chain's CDR3 is CSVEVQANYGYTF. This rearrangement joins TRBV29-1 to TRBJ1-2. Germline values: CDR1 SQVTM, CDR2 ANQGSEA. The CDR3 extends over 13 amino acids.

V and J are TRBV10-3 and TRBJ2-1; without DNA, the TCRdb call of TRBD1 cannot be checked. CDR1 and CDR2 from the germline V gene are ENHRY and SYGVKD. The CDR3 is 15 amino acids. CDR3 loop: CAISERQGAYNEQFF.

V is TRBV7-3 and J is TRBJ2-7; TCRdb picks TRBD1, but there is no DNA to check that call. This CDR3 is built from 16 residues. From germline, CDR1 is SGHTA and CDR2 FQGTGA. This CDR3 reads CAPSVGRQAGRHEQYF.

V and J are TRBV2 and TRBJ2-7; there is no DNA to check the TCRdb D call of TRBD1. The CDR3 covers 15 residues. The germline V gene has CDR1 SNHLY and CDR2 FYNNEI. Here the CDR3 reads CASSPPPVNSYEQYF.

The chain links TRBV29-1 to TRBJ1-1. The CDR3 length is 12 residues. Per the germline V gene, CDR1 is SQVTM and CDR2 is ANQGSEA. The CDR3 protein is CSVDGEANEAFF.